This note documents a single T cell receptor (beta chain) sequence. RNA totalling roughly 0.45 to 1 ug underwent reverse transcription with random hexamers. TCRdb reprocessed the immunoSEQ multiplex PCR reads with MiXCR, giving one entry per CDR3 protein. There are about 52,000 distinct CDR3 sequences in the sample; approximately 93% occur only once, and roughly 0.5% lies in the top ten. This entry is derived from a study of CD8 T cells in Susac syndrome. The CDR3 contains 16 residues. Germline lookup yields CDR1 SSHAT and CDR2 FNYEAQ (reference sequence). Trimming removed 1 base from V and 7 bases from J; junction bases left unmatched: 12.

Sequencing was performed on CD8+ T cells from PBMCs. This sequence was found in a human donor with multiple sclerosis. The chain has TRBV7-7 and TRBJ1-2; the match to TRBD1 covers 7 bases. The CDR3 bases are TGTGCCAGCAGCTTAGTGAGAGGGGGCGGTGCGCTTGGCTACACCTTC. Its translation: CASSLVRGGGALGYTF.